The 3 T cell receptor beta chains below were found in one sample sequenced in a study of blood T cell repertoires in COVID-19. Measured with immunoSEQ multiplex PCR; TCRdb has only the in-frame clones, and not every one. The repertoire consists of approximately 130,000 clones, with approximately 85% occurring once and the leading ten covering roughly 4.5%. The sample taken for sequencing was peripheral blood. These receptors all come from a human donor in a cohort sampled during active COVID-19.

This clone occurred once. The chain employs TRBV7-9 and TRBJ1-2, with 7 bases identical to TRBD1. The CDR3 runs to 15 residues. V shed 1 base, J shed 3 bases, and the junction held 5 bases outside the gene matches. Germline loops: CDR1 SEHNR, CDR2 FQNEAQ (reference sequence). Here the CDR3 DNA reads TGTGCCAGCAGCTTAGAGAGCAGGGGGGACTATGGCTACACCTTC. This codes for CASSLESRGDYGYTF.

The genes are TRBV7-2 and TRBJ1-5, with 7 bases that match TRBD1. Germline CDR1 reads SGHTA; CDR2 reads FQGNSA. The CDR3 runs to 13 residues. V trimming: 5 bases; J trimming: 6 bases; junction bases outside the gene matches: 4. The CDR3 DNA is TGTGCCAGCAGCGCCGACAGGGCTCAGCCCCAGCATTTT. It translates to CASSADRAQPQHF.

The chain couples TRBV12-3 or TRBV12-4 to TRBJ2-7, with D perhaps matching TRBD1 (6 bases). The CDR3 is 12 residues long. V lost 0 bases and J lost 12, with 12 bases in between. CDR3 nucleotides: TGTGCCAGCAGTTTAGCCAGGGGTTGGTCGTACTTC. Amino acid sequence: CASSLARGWSYF.